Shown below are 23 T cell receptor beta chains from a single sample sequenced in a study of post-analysis software for immune sequencing data. General study points: Patients used about 5 TRBV segments, including TRBV5-6, TRBV5-1 and TRBV20-1, more often than controls.

Unique molecular identifiers had been added to the TCR beta cDNA libraries. One entry per CDR3 protein results from TCRdb running MiXCR on the PCR reads. The sample has roughly 400,000 distinct CDR3 sequences, approximately 37% seen once. The antigens these receptors bind are not known. The sample consisted of blood. Receptors were obtained from a girl between 2 and 10 years old with multiple sclerosis.

This clonotype was observed a handful of times. The rearrangement joins TRBV7-6 to TRBJ2-3, with TRBD2 identical over 10 bases. The CDR3 extends over 19 amino acids. V shed 4 bases, J shed 2 bases, and the junction held 15 bases outside the gene matches. Germline values: CDR1 SGHVS, CDR2 FNYEAQ. Here the CDR3 reads CASSYGTSESSSHTDTQYF. The CDR3 nucleotides are TGTGCCAGCAGCTACGGGACTAGCGAGAGCTCATCACACACAGATACGCAGTATTTT.

This clonotype was found a few times. The rearrangement joins TRBV20-1 to TRBJ2-3; D not resolved. V lost 1 base and J 2 bases, leaving 13 bases between the germline ends. This CDR3 contains 15 residues. Germline V gives CDR1 DFQATT, CDR2 SNEGSKA (reference sequence). The CDR3 bases are TGCAGTGCTAGAGCCGCAGACTCATACACAGATACGCAGTATTTT. It specifies CSARAADSYTDTQYF.

This clonotype was found a few times. This sequence joins TRBV28 and TRBJ2-1; D possibly corresponds to TRBD1 (5 bases). From germline, CDR1 is MDHEN and CDR2 SYDVKM. The CDR3 is 13 amino acids. V dropped 2 bases and J dropped 4 bases, with 6 bases sitting between them. The DNA for the CDR3 is TGTGCCAGCAGTTTACAGGGATACAATGAGCAGTTCTTC. Protein product: CASSLQGYNEQFF.

This clonotype showed up just a few times. J is TRBJ2-5 and V is TRBV12-3 or TRBV12-4; TRBD1 aligns across 7 bases. Trimming took 5 bases from V and 3 from J; bases not matched to a gene: 3. The CDR3 is 13 amino acids. CDR3 sequence: CASSRDREETQYF. The CDR3 DNA sequence: TGTGCCAGCAGTCGGGACAGAGAAGAGACCCAGTACTTC.

The chain links TRBV29-1 to TRBJ2-3; D might be TRBD2 (5 bases). CDR3 length: 13 amino acids. Germline V gene lookup returns CDR1 SQVTM and CDR2 ANQGSEA. Deletions cut 5 bases from V and 3 bases from J, with 12 bases between. Here the CDR3 DNA reads TGCAGCGTTCGGGAAACCTCAACAGATACGCAGTATTTT. This gives the protein CSVRETSTDTQYF.

CDR3 nucleotide sequence: TGTGCCAGCAGTGAAGCGGGATGGCGAGAGACCCAGTACTTC. This sequence encodes CASSEAGWRETQYF. The chain links TRBV27 to TRBJ2-5; 7 nucleotides line up with TRBD2. Trimming removed 5 bases from V and 4 bases from J; junction bases left unmatched: 7. The CDR3 is 14 amino acids. CDR1 is MNHEY, CDR2 SMNVEV, per germline (reference sequence).

The rearrangement links TRBV7-9 to TRBJ2-7, with unresolved D. This CDR3 is 15 amino acids long. The germline V and J ends were trimmed by 5 bases and 0 bases, with 14 bases remaining between them. Germline loops: CDR1 SEHNR, CDR2 FQNEAQ (reference sequence). Written as DNA, the CDR3 is TGTGCCAGCAGCCCCCGGCAGGCCTTCTCCTACGAGCAGTACTTC. Amino acid sequence: CASSPRQAFSYEQYF.

This clonotype appeared a few times. This chain connects TRBV4-3 to TRBJ1-2, with D possibly being TRBD1 (6 bases). Trimming shortened V by 1 base and J by 3 bases, and 15 bases separated the two germline ends. The germline CDR1 and CDR2 sequences are LGHNA and YSLEER. The CDR3 contains 16 residues. DNA of the CDR3: TGCGCCAGCAGCCAAGTTTGGCGGGACACTTACTATGGCTACACCTTC. Its protein product is CASSQVWRDTYYGYTF.

This clonotype has a handful of counts. This chain links TRBV6-6 with TRBJ1-1; D ambiguous. This CDR3 has 14 amino acids. V gave up 2 bases and J gave up 1 base, with 8 bases separating them. The V gene's germline CDR1 is MNHNY and CDR2 SVGAGI (reference sequence). The CDR3 DNA is TGTGCCAGCAGTTACGACTCCCAGAACACTGAAGCTTTCTTT. Translation gives CASSYDSQNTEAFF.

The chain links TRBV21-1 to TRBJ2-5; the DNA was not compared with TRBD1, the D call given in the table. TRBV21-1 has pseudogene status. The CDR3 is 16 residues long. The CDR3 spells CASSKGTGTGEETQYF. CDR3 coding DNA: TGTGCCAGCAGCAAAGGGACCGGGACAGGGGAAGAGACCCAGTACTTC.

This clonotype was found a few times. A read error may produce the germline difference seen at one junction end. The chain combines TRBV28 with TRBJ1-2; D is uncertain. Germline loops: CDR1 MDHEN, CDR2 SYDVKM. The CDR3 runs to 12 residues. This CDR3 reads CANSLSGDGYTF. Here the CDR3 DNA reads TGTGCCAACAGTTTATCAGGAGATGGCTACACCTTC.

There are a few counts of this clonotype. The V call is TRBV28, the J call TRBJ1-5; D might be TRBD1 (6 bases). The CDR3 covers 16 residues. Looked up from germline, CDR1 is MDHEN and CDR2 is SYDVKM. V was shortened by 3 bases and J by 0 bases, with 12 bases between the two germline ends. CDR3 in DNA: TGTGCCAGCAGTTTGTTCGGGACAAATAGCAATCAGCCCCAGCATTTT. It translates to CASSLFGTNSNQPQHF. Using reference TRBV28 and TRBJ1-5 for the parts outside the CDR3, the full variable domain is DVKVTQSSRYLVKRTGEKVFLECVQDMDHENMFWYRQDPGLGLRLIYFSYDVKMKEKGDIPEGYSVSREKKERFSLILESASTNQTSMYLCASSLFGTNSNQPQHFGDGTRLSIL.

With regard to this clonotype: One end of the junction is discordant with germline, which a read error may explain. The chain joins TRBV12-3 or TRBV12-4 to TRBJ1-2; 8 bases are a match to TRBD1. CDR3 size: 13 residues. This chain's CDR3 is CAGSLGQGYGYTF. The CDR3 DNA reads TGTGCCGGCAGTTTAGGACAGGGCTATGGCTACACCTTC.

The chain recombines TRBV12-3 or TRBV12-4 with TRBJ2-5; no clear D. The CDR3 is made up of 11 amino acids. Trimming took off 7 bases at V and 11 bases at J, with 14 bases between the two ends. In DNA form, the CDR3 reads TGTGCCAGCAACCTCTTCAATGAGCAGTACTTC. It is translated as CASNLFNEQYF.

This clonotype was counted many times. The chain links TRBV5-1 to TRBJ2-7; no definite D call. In germline, CDR1 is SGHRS, CDR2 YFSETQ. The CDR3 is 15 residues long. The V end was cut by 0 bases, the J end by 1 base, with 11 bases between. The CDR3 DNA sequence: TGCGCCAGCAGCTTGGTACCCGTCCCGTCCTACGAGCAGTACTTC. As protein: CASSLVPVPSYEQYF.

The chain is built from TRBV20-1 and TRBJ2-6; D gene ambiguous. The CDR3 extends over 14 amino acids. V gave up 1 base and J gave up 0 bases, with 4 bases separating them. Germline-derived CDR1 and CDR2 are DFQATT and SNEGSKA (reference sequence). The CDR3 loop reads CSARGISGANVLTF. The DNA for the CDR3 is TGCAGTGCTAGAGGGATCTCTGGGGCCAACGTCCTGACTTTC.

Only a few counts were recorded for this clonotype. The V gene is TRBV4-1, the J gene TRBJ2-5, with a tentative D call TRBD2 (5 bases). CDR1 and CDR2 from the germline V gene are MGHRA and YSYEKL. There are 16 residues in the CDR3. Trimming cost V 4 bases and J 5 bases, with 20 bases left between them. This CDR3 is CASSLKRPRTGETQYF. In DNA form, the CDR3 reads TGCGCCAGCAGCCTCAAGCGCCCCAGGACGGGGGAGACCCAGTACTTC.

This clonotype has just one count. The CDR3 reads CASSPDSDQETQYF. The DNA for the CDR3 is TGTGCCAGCAGCCCGGACTCAGACCAAGAGACCCAGTACTTC. The chain links TRBV11-1 to TRBJ2-5, with a tentative D call TRBD2 (5 bases). This CDR3 is built from 14 residues. Looked up from germline, CDR1 is SGHAT and CDR2 is FQDESV (reference sequence). The germline V and J ends were trimmed by 5 bases and 0 bases, with 10 bases remaining between them.

The chain carries TRBV5-1 and TRBJ1-6; D is unresolved. CDR1 and CDR2 (germline): SGHRS, YFSETQ. The CDR3 has 14 residues. With 5 bases removed from V and 9 bases from J, the gap between germline ends came to 15 bases. The CDR3 reads CASSRAPWSSPLHF. In DNA form, the CDR3 reads TGCGCCAGCAGTCGGGCCCCTTGGAGTTCACCCCTCCACTTT.

This clonotype was counted between two and nine times. J is TRBJ1-2 and V is TRBV7-2; D is uncertain. The CDR3 consists of 13 residues. V was trimmed by 8 bases and J by 8 bases, leaving 18 bases between them. CDR1 SGHTA and CDR2 FQGNSA come from the germline V gene. CDR3 nucleotide sequence: TGTGCCAGCGAACCTGTTACTTTCGGCGGCTACACCTTC. As protein: CASEPVTFGGYTF.

On this clonotype: Mismatch with germline at one junction end may stem from a read error. The chain is built from TRBV10-3 and TRBJ2-7; the match to TRBD1 covers 7 bases. The CDR3 is made up of 14 amino acids. CDR1 is ENHRY and CDR2 is SYGVKD in the germline V gene. The CDR3 sequence: CVISDRGPLYEQYF. CDR3 bases: TGTGTCATCAGTGATAGGGGGCCCCTCTACGAGCAGTACTTC.

This chain joins TRBV10-3 and TRBJ2-1; D is unresolved. The germline gives CDR1 ENHRY, CDR2 SYGVKD. CDR3 size: 11 residues. Trimming removed 10 bases at V and 7 bases at J, with 11 bases between. Written as DNA, the CDR3 is TGTGCCACCCAAGCTTTAAATGAGCAGTTCTTC. This gives the protein CATQALNEQFF.

The sample holds many counts of this clonotype. The chain combines TRBV6-4 with TRBJ2-1; TRBD1 is a possible D gene (6 bases). The CDR3 is made up of 14 amino acids. V was trimmed by 4 bases and J by 4 bases, leaving 11 bases between them. Germline CDR1 and CDR2: MRHNA and SNTAGT. The DNA of the CDR3 is TGTGCCAGCAGTGCCGAGGGGACATACAATGAGCAGTTCTTC. This sequence encodes CASSAEGTYNEQFF.